This T cell receptor (beta chain) was profiled in a study of blood T cell repertoires in COVID-19. About the research overall: Sites across the United States, Italy and Spain contributed samples from acute and convalescent COVID-19. The cDNA or gDNA used as material had been derived from T cells, B-cell-depleted T cells, or PBMCs.

Germline V gene sequence: CDR1 MNHEY, CDR2 SMNVEV (reference sequence). The V and J ends lost 2 bases and 6 bases respectively, with 14 bases between them. This CDR3 is 15 amino acids long. Sequencing used immunoSEQ multiplex PCR; TCRdb keeps in-frame clones, though not all of them. The table includes tens of thousands of clones, roughly 80% detected once. During active infection, Seattle patients enrolled and were then monitored through disease. The source of this sequence is a man aged 65 to 79 with COVID-19, enrolled during active disease. J is TRBJ2-1 and V is TRBV27; D might be TRBD2 (6 bases). Source material: peripheral blood. The CDR3 DNA sequence: TGTGCCAGCAGTTTAGCGGGATCCGACGGCAATGAGCAGTTCTTC. This encodes CASSLAGSDGNEQFF.